The entry below gives a single T cell receptor (beta chain) sequence along with its context. The germline V and J ends were trimmed by 11 bases and 4 bases, with 16 bases remaining between them. CDR1 and CDR2 from the germline V gene are ENHRY and SYGVKD. The CDR3 runs 13 residues. This sample was included in a study of technical replicates of blood from several donors. Assay: immunoSEQ multiplex PCR; the TCRdb copy retains only in-frame clones and omits some. The table lists around 15,000 clones, 75% to 90% of them singletons, with around 12% in the top ten. The TCR comes from a human donor in good health. The V and J genes are TRBV10-3 and TRBJ2-3; D uncertain. Sequencing used PBMCs. CDR3 DNA sequence: TGTGCCGCCCAACAGCCGATGGCAGATACGCAGTATTTT. Protein: CAAQQPMADTQYF.